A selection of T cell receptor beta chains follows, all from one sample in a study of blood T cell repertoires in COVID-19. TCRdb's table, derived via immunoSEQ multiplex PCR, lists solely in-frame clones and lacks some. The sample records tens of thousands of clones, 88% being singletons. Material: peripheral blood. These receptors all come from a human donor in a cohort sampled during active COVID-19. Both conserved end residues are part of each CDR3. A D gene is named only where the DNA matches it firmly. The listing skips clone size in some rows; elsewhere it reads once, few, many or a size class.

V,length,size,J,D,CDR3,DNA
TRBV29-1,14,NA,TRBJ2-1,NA,CSVVYAISYNEQFF,TGCAGCGTTGTTTATGCTATCTCCTACAATGAGCAGTTCTTC
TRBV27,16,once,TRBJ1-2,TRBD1,CASSPWGDRNNYGYTF,TGTGCCAGCAGTCCCTGGGGGGACAGGAATAACTATGGCTACACCTTC
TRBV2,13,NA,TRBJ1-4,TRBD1,CASSGQGNEKLFF,TGTGCCAGCTCGGGACAGGGTAATGAAAAACTGTTTTTT
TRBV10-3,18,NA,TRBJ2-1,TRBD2,CAISGSPQLAGAYNEQFF,TGTGCCATCAGTGGGTCGCCCCAACTAGCGGGAGCCTACAATGAGCAGTTCTTC
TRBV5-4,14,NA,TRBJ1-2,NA,CASSYQGSNYGYTF,TGTGCCAGCAGCTACCAGGGTAGCAACTATGGCTACACCTTC
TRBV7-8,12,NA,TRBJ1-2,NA,CASSPGTGGYTF,TGTGCCAGCAGCCCTGGTACAGGTGGCTACACCTTC
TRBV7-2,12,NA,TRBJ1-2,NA,CASSHREGGYTF,TGTGCCAGCAGCCACAGGGAAGGTGGCTACACCTTC
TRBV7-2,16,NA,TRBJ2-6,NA,CASSLAGGAGANVLTF,TGTGCCAGCAGCTTAGCAGGGGGGGCTGGGGCCAACGTCCTGACTTTC
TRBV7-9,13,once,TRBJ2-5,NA,CASSPWQEETQYF,TGTGCCAGCAGCCCCTGGCAGGAAGAGACCCAGTACTTC
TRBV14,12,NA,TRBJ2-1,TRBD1,CASSLGQGKRVF,TGTGCCAGCAGCCTCGGACAGGGAAAGAGGGTCTTC
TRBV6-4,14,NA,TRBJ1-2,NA,CASSVEPSNYGYTF,TGTGCCAGCAGTGTTGAGCCCTCTAACTATGGCTACACCTTC
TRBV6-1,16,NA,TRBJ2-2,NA,CASSEPFIADTGELFF,TGTGCCAGCAGTGAGCCCTTTATTGCGGACACCGGGGAGCTGTTTTTT
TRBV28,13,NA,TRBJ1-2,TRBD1,CASRDRNDYGYTF,TGTGCCAGCAGGGACAGGAACGACTATGGCTACACCTTC
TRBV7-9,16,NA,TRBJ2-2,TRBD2,CASSPTIAGESGELFF,TGTGCCAGCAGCCCTACGATAGCGGGAGAATCCGGGGAGCTGTTTTTT
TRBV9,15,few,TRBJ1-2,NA,CASSVVGAMDYGYTF,TGTGCCAGCAGCGTAGTGGGGGCCATGGACTATGGCTACACCTTC
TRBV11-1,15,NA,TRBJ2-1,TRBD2,CASRTLAGGYNEQFF,TGTGCCAGCAGAACTCTAGCGGGAGGGTACAATGAGCAGTTCTTC
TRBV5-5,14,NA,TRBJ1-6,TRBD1,CASSQRGRDSPLHF,TGTGCCAGCAGCCAGAGGGGGCGGGATTCACCCCTCCACTTT
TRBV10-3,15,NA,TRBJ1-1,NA,CAISESSRQYTEAFF,TGTGCCATCAGTGAGTCGAGCAGACAATACACTGAAGCTTTCTTT
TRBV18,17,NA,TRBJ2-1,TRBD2,CASSPLAGGSSYNEQFF,TGTGCCAGCTCACCCCTAGCGGGGGGCAGCTCCTACAATGAGCAGTTCTTC
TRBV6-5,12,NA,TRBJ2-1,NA,CASSYAGREQFF,TGTGCCAGCAGTTACGCGGGACGTGAGCAGTTCTTC
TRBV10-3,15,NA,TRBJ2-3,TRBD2,CAISAGTSETDTQYF,TGTGCCATCAGTGCCGGGACTAGCGAGACAGATACGCAGTATTTT
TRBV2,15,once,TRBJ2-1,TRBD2,CASQPGLAGWDEQFF,TGTGCCAGCCAACCGGGACTAGCGGGCTGGGATGAGCAGTTCTTC
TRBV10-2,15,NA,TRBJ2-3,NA,CASNIRGSGTDTQYF,TGCGCCAGCAATATCAGGGGCTCAGGCACAGATACGCAGTATTTT
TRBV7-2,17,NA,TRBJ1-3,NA,CASSSPPLRGTKDTIYF,TGTGCCAGCAGCTCCCCCCCCCTCAGGGGCACCAAAGACACCATATATTTT
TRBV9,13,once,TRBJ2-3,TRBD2,CASSFQTSGTQYF,TGTGCCAGCAGCTTCCAGACTAGCGGCACGCAGTATTTT
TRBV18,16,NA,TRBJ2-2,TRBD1,CASSPLGTENTGELFF,TGTGCCAGCTCACCTCTCGGGACAGAGAACACCGGGGAGCTGTTTTTT
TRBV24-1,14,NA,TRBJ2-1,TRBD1,CATSDPGTGNEQFF,TGTGCCACCAGTGATCCCGGGACAGGGAATGAGCAGTTCTTC
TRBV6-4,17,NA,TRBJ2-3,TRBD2,CASSKVTHAGVSDTQYF,TGTGCCAGCAGTAAAGTTACGCATGCGGGGGTATCAGATACGCAGTATTTT
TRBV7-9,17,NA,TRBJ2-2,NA,CASSLAHVREGTGELFF,TGTGCCAGCAGCTTAGCGCATGTCAGAGAGGGAACCGGGGAGCTGTTTTTT
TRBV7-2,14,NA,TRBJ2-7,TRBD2,CASSPSGGAYEQYF,TGTGCCAGCAGCCCTAGTGGGGGGGCCTACGAGCAGTACTTC
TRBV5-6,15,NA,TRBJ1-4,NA,CASSPIASTNEKLFF,TGTGCCAGCAGCCCGATAGCGTCAACTAATGAAAAACTGTTTTTT
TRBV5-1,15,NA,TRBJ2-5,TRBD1,CASSDRQGSGETQYF,TGCGCCAGCAGCGATCGACAGGGGTCGGGAGAGACCCAGTACTTC
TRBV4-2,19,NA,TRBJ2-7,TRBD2,CASSQDAQLAGRRLGEQYF,TGTGCCAGCAGCCAAGATGCCCAGCTAGCGGGGAGACGACTTGGCGAGCAGTACTTC
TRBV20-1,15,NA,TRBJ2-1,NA,CSASPPLASYNEQFF,TGCAGTGCTAGTCCTCCCTTGGCCTCCTACAATGAGCAGTTCTTC
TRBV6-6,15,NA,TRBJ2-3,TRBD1,CASWSGDRVQDTQYF,TGTGCCAGCTGGTCCGGGGACAGGGTTCAAGATACGCAGTATTTT
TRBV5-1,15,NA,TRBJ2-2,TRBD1,CASSPGTGGAGELFF,TGCGCCAGCAGCCCCGGGACAGGGGGGGCCGGGGAGCTGTTTTTT
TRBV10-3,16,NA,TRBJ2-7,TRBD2,CAISGGLAGSSYEQYF,TGTGCCATCAGTGGTGGACTAGCGGGGAGCTCCTACGAGCAGTACTTC
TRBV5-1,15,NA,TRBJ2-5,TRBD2,CASSPGRALGETQYF,TGCGCCAGCAGTCCCGGGAGGGCCTTGGGTGAGACCCAGTACTTC
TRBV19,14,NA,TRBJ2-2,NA,CASTQGVGTGELFF,TGTGCCAGCACACAGGGCGTTGGCACCGGGGAGCTGTTTTTT
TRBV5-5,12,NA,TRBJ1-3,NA,CASSFGGNTIYF,TGTGCCAGCAGCTTCGGTGGAAACACCATATATTTT
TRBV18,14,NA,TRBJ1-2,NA,CASSPGRVAYGYTF,TGTGCCAGCTCACCGGGCAGGGTCGCTTATGGCTACACCTTC
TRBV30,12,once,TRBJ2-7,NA,CAWTGSSDEQYF,TGTGCCTGGACGGGTAGCTCGGACGAGCAGTACTTC
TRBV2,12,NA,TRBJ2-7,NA,CASSGTVYEQYF,TGTGCCAGCAGTGGGACAGTCTACGAGCAGTACTTC
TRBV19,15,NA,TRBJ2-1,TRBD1,CASSMGRGLYNEQFF,TGTGCCAGTAGTATGGGTAGGGGGCTTTACAATGAGCAGTTCTTC